The rows below give T cell receptor beta chains drawn from one sample of a study of blood T cell repertoires in COVID-19. Only in-frame clones appear in the TCRdb table, and some are missing; sequencing was by immunoSEQ multiplex PCR. The sample lists about 54,000 clones; around nine tenths were seen once. Sequenced input: peripheral blood. These receptors originate from a human donor in a cohort sampled during active COVID-19. CDR3s include the opening cysteine and the closing phenylalanine or tryptophan. The D gene is left open where the match is weak. Clone size is shown for a subset of rows, as once, few, many or a class of expanded clone.

clone size: -; V gene: TRBV7-2; J gene: TRBJ1-1; D gene: -; CDR3 protein: CASSYDTGPTEAFF; CDR3 DNA: TGTGCCAGCAGCTATGATACAGGGCCCACTGAAGCTTTCTTT
clone size: -; V gene: TRBV14; J gene: TRBJ1-2; D gene: TRBD1; CDR3 protein: CASSARQGAWLYGYTF; CDR3 DNA: TGTGCCAGCAGCGCGAGACAGGGGGCTTGGCTCTATGGCTACACCTTC
clone size: -; V gene: TRBV5-1; J gene: TRBJ2-7; D gene: TRBD1; CDR3 protein: CASSTSTGYEQYF; CDR3 DNA: TGCGCCAGCAGCACTTCGACAGGGTACGAGCAGTACTTC
clone size: -; V gene: TRBV21-1; J gene: TRBJ1-6; D gene: -; CDR3 protein: CASSNIRDRPANCSPLHF; CDR3 DNA: TGTGCCAGCAGCAACATCCGGGACAGGCCGGCGAATTGTTCACCCCTCCACTTT
clone size: -; V gene: TRBV27; J gene: TRBJ2-6; D gene: -; CDR3 protein: CASRPYRGRGPLANVLTF; CDR3 DNA: TGTGCCAGCAGACCATATCGTGGCAGGGGCCCCCTGGCCAACGTCCTGACTTTC
clone size: -; V gene: TRBV3-1/TRBV3-2; J gene: TRBJ2-7; D gene: TRBD2; CDR3 protein: CASSHPSGSYEQYF; CDR3 DNA: TGTGCCAGCAGCCACCCTAGCGGGAGTTACGAGCAGTACTTC
clone size: -; V gene: TRBV7-2; J gene: TRBJ1-3; D gene: TRBD1; CDR3 protein: CASSLAGQGIGNTIYF; CDR3 DNA: TGTGCCAGCAGCTTAGCGGGACAGGGGATTGGAAACACCATATATTTT
clone size: -; V gene: TRBV6-6; J gene: TRBJ1-5; D gene: TRBD1; CDR3 protein: CASSNGQGGHQPQHF; CDR3 DNA: TGTGCCAGCAGTAACGGACAGGGAGGACATCAGCCCCAGCATTTT
clone size: -; V gene: TRBV18; J gene: TRBJ1-5; D gene: -; CDR3 protein: CASSLAISGQPQHF; CDR3 DNA: TGTGCCAGCTCACTGGCTATTTCAGGTCAGCCCCAGCATTTT
clone size: -; V gene: TRBV18; J gene: TRBJ1-3; D gene: TRBD1; CDR3 protein: CASSPTTNRGGGNTIYF; CDR3 DNA: TGTGCCAGCTCACCAACCACAAACAGGGGCGGTGGAAACACCATATATTTT
clone size: -; V gene: TRBV27; J gene: TRBJ2-5; D gene: -; CDR3 protein: CASTQGGGVAGETQYF; CDR3 DNA: TGTGCCAGCACCCAAGGGGGTGGGGTCGCGGGAGAGACCCAGTACTTC
clone size: few; V gene: TRBV5-1; J gene: TRBJ1-1; D gene: -; CDR3 protein: CASSISPTNTEAFF; CDR3 DNA: TGCGCCAGCAGCATAAGCCCGACTAACACTGAAGCTTTCTTT
clone size: -; V gene: TRBV28; J gene: TRBJ1-1; D gene: TRBD1; CDR3 protein: CASTILSGTVNTEAFF; CDR3 DNA: TGTGCCAGCACTATCCTCTCCGGGACAGTAAACACTGAAGCTTTCTTT
clone size: -; V gene: TRBV7-9; J gene: TRBJ2-5; D gene: -; CDR3 protein: CASRRQETQYF; CDR3 DNA: TGTGCCAGCAGACGGCAAGAGACCCAGTACTTC
clone size: few; V gene: TRBV7-9; J gene: TRBJ1-5; D gene: -; CDR3 protein: CASSPIDQPQHF; CDR3 DNA: TGTGCCAGCAGCCCCATAGATCAGCCCCAGCATTTT
clone size: -; V gene: TRBV2; J gene: TRBJ1-1; D gene: TRBD1; CDR3 protein: CASSQGAGTEAFF; CDR3 DNA: TGTGCCAGCAGTCAGGGGGCAGGGACTGAAGCTTTCTTT
clone size: once; V gene: TRBV6-2/TRBV6-3; J gene: TRBJ2-5; D gene: TRBD2; CDR3 protein: CASSYGLAGLETQYF; CDR3 DNA: TGTGCCAGCAGTTACGGACTAGCGGGGCTGGAGACCCAGTACTTC
clone size: few; V gene: TRBV5-6; J gene: TRBJ2-1; D gene: -; CDR3 protein: CASSLPGPYNEQFF; CDR3 DNA: TGTGCCAGCAGCTTGCCGGGTCCCTACAATGAGCAGTTCTTC
clone size: -; V gene: TRBV11-1; J gene: TRBJ1-2; D gene: TRBD1; CDR3 protein: CASSSDRGKGYTF; CDR3 DNA: TGTGCCAGCAGCTCGGACAGGGGAAAAGGCTACACCTTC
clone size: -; V gene: TRBV5-1; J gene: TRBJ2-1; D gene: -; CDR3 protein: CASSFESSYNEQFF; CDR3 DNA: TGCGCCAGCAGCTTTGAGAGCTCCTACAATGAGCAGTTCTTC
clone size: -; V gene: TRBV7-9; J gene: TRBJ2-7; D gene: -; CDR3 protein: CASSSISYEQYF; CDR3 DNA: TGTGCCAGCAGCTCTATCTCCTACGAGCAGTACTTC
clone size: -; V gene: TRBV5-6; J gene: TRBJ1-4; D gene: -; CDR3 protein: CASSLGVRDEKLFF; CDR3 DNA: TGTGCCAGCAGCTTGGGGGTCCGGGATGAAAAACTGTTTTTT
clone size: -; V gene: TRBV7-9; J gene: TRBJ2-5; D gene: TRBD1; CDR3 protein: CASSLEGYRGPQETQYF; CDR3 DNA: TGTGCCAGCAGCTTAGAAGGGTACAGGGGGCCTCAAGAGACCCAGTACTTC
clone size: -; V gene: TRBV19; J gene: TRBJ2-3; D gene: -; CDR3 protein: CASSIDSGTDTQYF; CDR3 DNA: TGTGCCAGTAGTATAGACAGCGGCACAGATACGCAGTATTTT
clone size: -; V gene: TRBV7-9; J gene: TRBJ1-2; D gene: TRBD1; CDR3 protein: CASSFNRGANYGYTF; CDR3 DNA: TGTGCCAGCAGCTTCAACAGGGGAGCTAACTATGGCTACACCTTC
clone size: -; V gene: TRBV27; J gene: TRBJ2-7; D gene: TRBD2; CDR3 protein: CASSLTPSGSYEQYF; CDR3 DNA: TGTGCCAGCAGTTTAACCCCTAGCGGGTCCTACGAGCAGTACTTC
clone size: -; V gene: TRBV19; J gene: TRBJ1-1; D gene: -; CDR3 protein: CASSITRGQTNTEAFF; CDR3 DNA: TGTGCCAGTAGTATAACAAGAGGACAGACGAACACTGAAGCTTTCTTT
clone size: -; V gene: TRBV7-2; J gene: TRBJ2-7; D gene: TRBD2; CDR3 protein: CASSLAYPGGEQYF; CDR3 DNA: TGTGCCAGCAGCTTAGCGTATCCGGGGGGCGAGCAGTACTTC
clone size: -; V gene: TRBV6-5; J gene: TRBJ2-1; D gene: TRBD2; CDR3 protein: CASSYSPAGERNEQFF; CDR3 DNA: TGTGCCAGCAGTTACTCTCCAGCGGGAGAGAGGAATGAGCAGTTCTTC
clone size: -; V gene: TRBV4-1; J gene: TRBJ2-7; D gene: TRBD1; CDR3 protein: CASTRDRGTYEQYF; CDR3 DNA: TGCGCCAGTACCCGGGACAGGGGAACCTACGAGCAGTACTTC
clone size: once; V gene: TRBV19; J gene: TRBJ1-5; D gene: -; CDR3 protein: CASRTWLRNQPQHF; CDR3 DNA: TGTGCCAGTAGGACATGGTTACGCAATCAGCCCCAGCATTTT
clone size: -; V gene: TRBV10-1; J gene: TRBJ2-3; D gene: TRBD2; CDR3 protein: CASSLTPSGGATDTQYF; CDR3 DNA: TGCGCCAGCAGCCTGACCCCCAGCGGGGGGGCCACAGATACGCAGTATTTT
clone size: -; V gene: TRBV5-8; J gene: TRBJ2-3; D gene: -; CDR3 protein: CASSLGTEDTDTQYF; CDR3 DNA: TGTGCCAGCAGCTTGGGAACGGAGGACACAGATACGCAGTATTTT
clone size: -; V gene: TRBV10-3; J gene: TRBJ2-7; D gene: -; CDR3 protein: CAISENSMGEGQYF; CDR3 DNA: TGTGCCATCAGTGAAAATAGCATGGGCGAGGGGCAGTACTTC
clone size: -; V gene: TRBV11-1; J gene: TRBJ2-3; D gene: -; CDR3 protein: CASSLGQAGTDTQYF; CDR3 DNA: TGTGCCAGCAGCTTAGGACAGGCGGGCACAGATACGCAGTATTTT
clone size: -; V gene: TRBV19; J gene: TRBJ1-2; D gene: TRBD1; CDR3 protein: CASSPGQGAGGYTF; CDR3 DNA: TGTGCCAGTAGTCCAGGACAGGGGGCAGGTGGCTACACCTTC
clone size: few; V gene: TRBV2; J gene: TRBJ1-1; D gene: -; CDR3 protein: CASSESARGNTEAFF; CDR3 DNA: TGTGCCAGCAGTGAGTCCGCCAGGGGGAACACTGAAGCTTTCTTT
clone size: -; V gene: TRBV15; J gene: TRBJ2-3; D gene: -; CDR3 protein: CATSRAVPQGTSTDTQYF; CDR3 DNA: TGTGCCACCAGCAGAGCCGTACCCCAAGGGACTAGCACAGATACGCAGTATTTT
clone size: -; V gene: TRBV15; J gene: TRBJ2-3; D gene: -; CDR3 protein: CATSLGTGVGTDTQYF; CDR3 DNA: TGTGCCACCAGCCTTGGAACAGGTGTCGGCACAGATACGCAGTATTTT
clone size: -; V gene: TRBV15; J gene: TRBJ2-3; D gene: -; CDR3 protein: CATSRGASSVTQYF; CDR3 DNA: TGTGCCACCAGCCGCGGGGCCTCTAGTGTTACGCAGTATTTT
clone size: -; V gene: TRBV5-1; J gene: TRBJ1-6; D gene: TRBD1; CDR3 protein: CASSLEPGGNSPLHF; CDR3 DNA: TGCGCCAGCAGCTTGGAGCCAGGGGGGAATTCACCCCTCCACTTT
clone size: -; V gene: TRBV5-4; J gene: TRBJ2-7; D gene: TRBD2; CDR3 protein: CASSLRGRAGYEQYF; CDR3 DNA: TGTGCCAGCAGCTTGCGAGGGAGGGCCGGTTACGAGCAGTACTTC
clone size: -; V gene: TRBV3-1/TRBV3-2; J gene: TRBJ2-7; D gene: -; CDR3 protein: CASSQDREYEQYF; CDR3 DNA: TGTGCCAGCAGCCAAGACAGGGAATACGAGCAGTACTTC
clone size: -; V gene: TRBV7-6; J gene: TRBJ2-2; D gene: TRBD2; CDR3 protein: CASSLGTSAGELFF; CDR3 DNA: TGTGCCAGCAGCCTCGGGACTAGTGCCGGGGAGCTGTTTTTT
clone size: -; V gene: TRBV7-2; J gene: TRBJ2-7; D gene: TRBD1; CDR3 protein: CASSSRQGGIDEQYF; CDR3 DNA: TGTGCCAGCAGCTCACGACAGGGCGGTATCGACGAGCAGTACTTC
clone size: -; V gene: TRBV3-1/TRBV3-2; J gene: TRBJ1-1; D gene: TRBD1; CDR3 protein: CASSRQGEAFF; CDR3 DNA: TGTGCCAGCAGTCGACAGGGGGAAGCTTTCTTT
clone size: once; V gene: TRBV5-1; J gene: TRBJ1-6; D gene: TRBD1; CDR3 protein: CASSAGQGPNSPLHF; CDR3 DNA: TGCGCCAGCAGCGCCGGACAGGGGCCTAATTCACCCCTCCACTTT
clone size: -; V gene: TRBV9; J gene: TRBJ1-1; D gene: -; CDR3 protein: CASSARSTGNTEAFF; CDR3 DNA: TGTGCCAGCAGCGCGAGGTCGACAGGGAACACTGAAGCTTTCTTT
clone size: -; V gene: TRBV23-1; J gene: TRBJ1-5; D gene: TRBD1; CDR3 protein: CASSRTTGMGNQPQHF; CDR3 DNA: TGCGCCAGCAGTCGTACGACAGGGATGGGCAATCAGCCCCAGCATTTT
clone size: -; V gene: TRBV15; J gene: TRBJ1-1; D gene: -; CDR3 protein: CATSREVGTRTEAFF; CDR3 DNA: TGTGCCACCAGCAGAGAAGTGGGGACACGGACTGAAGCTTTCTTT
clone size: -; V gene: TRBV5-1; J gene: TRBJ2-2; D gene: -; CDR3 protein: CASSLGRGNGELFF; CDR3 DNA: TGCGCCAGCAGCTTGGGGCGGGGAAACGGGGAGCTGTTTTTT
clone size: -; V gene: TRBV7-9; J gene: TRBJ1-1; D gene: -; CDR3 protein: CASSLQGNTEAFF; CDR3 DNA: TGTGCCAGCAGCTTACAGGGGAACACTGAAGCTTTCTTT
clone size: -; V gene: TRBV7-7; J gene: TRBJ2-5; D gene: TRBD1; CDR3 protein: CASSLGPPGTGVGETQYF; CDR3 DNA: TGTGCCAGCAGCTTGGGGCCCCCCGGGACAGGGGTTGGAGAGACCCAGTACTTC
clone size: -; V gene: TRBV19; J gene: TRBJ1-5; D gene: -; CDR3 protein: CASSIVVSNQPQHF; CDR3 DNA: TGTGCCAGTAGTATTGTAGTAAGCAATCAGCCCCAGCATTTT
clone size: -; V gene: TRBV29-1; J gene: TRBJ2-2; D gene: TRBD2; CDR3 protein: CSGQLRGGASTGELFF; CDR3 DNA: TGCAGCGGTCAATTACGGGGGGGGGCTAGCACCGGGGAGCTGTTTTTT